The sample holds a few counts of the clone carrying this T cell receptor (beta chain). Antigen unknown. Trimming left V 2 bases short and J 0 bases short, with 11 bases between. The CDR3 extends over 17 amino acids. CDR1 is SGHTA and CDR2 is FQGNSA in the germline V gene. This record comes from a study of cytomegalovirus exposure and HLA in healthy donors. PCR used 60 Vbeta primers and 13 Jbeta primers. Only in-frame clones appear in the TCRdb table, and some are missing; sequencing was by immunoSEQ multiplex PCR. The sample shows some 160,000 clones, roughly 67% of them seen only once. General study points: Three chains linked to CMV were shown in vitro to be specific for CMV antigens. Later work associated roughly 17,000 TCR beta sequences with HLA alleles at 0.05 false discovery rate.

Healthy bone marrow donors made up the donors. This sequence originates from a woman aged 18-29 years in good health and CMV-seropositive. The genes are TRBV7-2 and TRBJ2-6; perhaps TRBD2 as D (6 bases). The sample was PBMCs. The CDR3 region has the DNA TGTGCCAGCAGCTTATCTGGGGGGAGCTCTGGGGCCAACGTCCTGACTTTC. Encoded protein: CASSLSGGSSGANVLTF. Based on the CDR3 plus reference TRBV7-2 and TRBJ2-6, the full variable domain is GAGVSQSPSNKVTEKGKDVELRCDPISGHTALYWYRQSLGQGLEFLIYFQGNSAPDKSGLPSDRFSAERTGGSVSTLTIQRTQQEDSAVYLCASSLSGGSSGANVLTFGAGSRLTVL.